This TCR beta chain came from a study of cytomegalovirus exposure and HLA in healthy donors. Study-wide results and limits: Some TCR beta chains (164 of them) were listed as cytomegalovirus-associated. Rare TCR sequences predominated, though certain public TCRs were found in many donors. According to reports, the classifier identified cytomegalovirus status with high specificity and sensitivity. The authors confirmed in vitro that three CMV-associated chains were specific for CMV antigens.

Note on this clone: The antigen remains undetermined.

The CDR3 covers 12 residues. The V gene's germline CDR1 is MDHEN and CDR2 SYDVKM. The V and J ends lost 6 bases and 6 bases respectively, with 8 bases between them. The assay was immunoSEQ multiplex PCR, and TCRdb's table has in-frame clones only and misses some. The data show some 170,000 clones, 86% seen once. This chain links TRBV28 with TRBJ1-4; no firm D call. The TCR comes from a young man in good health and CMV-seropositive. Sequencing input: PBMCs. The CDR3 sequence: CASRQSYEKLFF. The CDR3 DNA is TGTGCCAGCAGACAGAGCTATGAAAAACTGTTTTTT.